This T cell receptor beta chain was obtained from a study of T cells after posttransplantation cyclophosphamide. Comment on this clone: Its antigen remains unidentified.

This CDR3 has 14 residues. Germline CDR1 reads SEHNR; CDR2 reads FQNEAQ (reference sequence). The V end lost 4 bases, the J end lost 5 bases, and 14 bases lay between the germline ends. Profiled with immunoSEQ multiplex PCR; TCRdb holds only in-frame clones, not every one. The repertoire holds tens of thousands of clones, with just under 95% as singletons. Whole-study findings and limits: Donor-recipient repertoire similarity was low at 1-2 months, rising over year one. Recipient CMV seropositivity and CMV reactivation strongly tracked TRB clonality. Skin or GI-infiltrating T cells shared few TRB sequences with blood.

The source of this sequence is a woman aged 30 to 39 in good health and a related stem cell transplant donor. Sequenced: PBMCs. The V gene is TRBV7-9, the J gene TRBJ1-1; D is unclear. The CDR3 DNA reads TGTGCCAGCAGCTCACCCGGGTTCGGGACTGAAGCTTTCTTT. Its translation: CASSSPGFGTEAFF.